Presented here are 10 T cell receptor beta chains from one specimen sequenced in a study of T-cell reconstitution after alpha-beta-depleted transplantation in children. Unique molecular identifiers were incorporated when the TCRbeta library was constructed. One entry per CDR3 protein results from TCRdb running MiXCR on the PCR reads. Of 600,000 to 700,000 distinct CDR3 sequences in the sample, around 17% were seen once. This specimen consisted of PBMCs from the stem cell graft donor, obtained from the stem cell graft. The origin of the receptors is a human donor who donated a stem cell graft to a child with acute myeloid leukemia.

This clonotype was detected a few times. V usage is TRBV4-3 and J usage is TRBJ1-1; no firm D call. This CDR3 is built from 15 residues. Deletions cut 0 bases from V and 0 bases from J, with 8 bases between. Germline V gene data show CDR1 as LGHNA and CDR2 as YSLEER. The CDR3 region has the DNA TGCGCCAGCAGCCAAGACCGAGTCGTGAACACTGAAGCTTTCTTT. This codes for CASSQDRVVNTEAFF.

This clonotype has a count of ten or more. The genes are TRBV20-1 and TRBJ1-5; D remains ambiguous. The CDR3 is made up of 12 amino acids. The ends were cut back, 3 bases at V and 4 bases at J, with 7 bases in the middle. Germline V gene sequence: CDR1 DFQATT, CDR2 SNEGSKA (reference sequence). The CDR3 protein is CSASSQNQPQHF. The CDR3 region has the DNA TGCAGTGCTAGCTCCCAGAATCAGCCCCAGCATTTT.

This rearrangement joins TRBV12-3 or TRBV12-4 to TRBJ2-3; perhaps TRBD1 as D (6 bases). The V end was cut by 6 bases, the J end by 2 bases, with 18 bases between. The CDR3 is 16 amino acids. The CDR3 nucleotides read TGTGCCAGCAGCCCGGGACACTACAACCCCACAGATACGCAGTATTTT. Protein sequence: CASSPGHYNPTDTQYF.

This chain joins TRBV12-3 or TRBV12-4 and TRBJ1-1, with a weak D call TRBD1 (5 bases). The CDR3 has 15 amino acids. Trimming pared 3 bases from V and 0 bases from J, leaving 11 bases between. CDR3: CASSFIQEVNTEAFF. Here the CDR3 DNA reads TGTGCCAGCAGTTTTATACAGGAGGTGAACACTGAAGCTTTCTTT.

This rearrangement joins TRBV29-1 to TRBJ1-1; TRBD1 matches at 9 bases. This CDR3 has 15 residues. The J segment lost 10 bases and the V segment lost 4 bases, leaving 16 bases of the junction unmatched. Germline values: CDR1 SQVTM, CDR2 ANQGSEA. The CDR3 DNA is TGCAGCGTTGTGGGGGGGGGACAGGGTGGATCTGTAGCTTTCTTT. It translates to CSVVGGGQGGSVAFF. The complete variable domain, with remaining parts taken from reference TRBV29-1 and TRBJ1-1, reads SAVISQKPSRDICQRGTSLTIQCQVDSQVTMMFWYRQQPGQSLTLIATANQGSEATYESGFVIDKFPISRPNLTFSTLTVSNMSPEDSSIYLCSVVGGGQGGSVAFFGQGTRLTVV.

The rearrangement uses TRBV20-1 and TRBJ2-5; 7 nucleotides match TRBD2. V was pared by 7 bases and J by 0 bases, with 14 bases of the junction left unmatched. The germline CDR1 and CDR2 sequences are DFQATT and SNEGSKA (reference sequence). CDR3 length: 16 amino acids. The CDR3: CSVMRRGNPNQETQYF. The CDR3 DNA reads TGCAGTGTTATGAGGCGGGGGAACCCCAACCAAGAGACCCAGTACTTC.

This clonotype was observed a handful of times. The chain links TRBV5-1 to TRBJ2-5, with 7 bases identical to TRBD1. Germline CDR1 SGHRS, CDR2 YFSETQ. This CDR3 comprises 16 residues. The junction had 12 bases not matched to a gene; V was cut back by 7 bases and J by 0 bases. This chain's CDR3 is CASDLGGAKYQETQYF. The CDR3 coding sequence is TGCGCCAGCGACTTAGGGGGCGCGAAGTACCAAGAGACCCAGTACTTC.

This clonotype appeared many times. The chain is built from TRBV20-1 and TRBJ2-1; 7 bases agree with TRBD2. CDR3 length equals 12 residues. V gave up 1 base and J gave up 8 bases; unmatched junction bases: 2. The germline V gene encodes CDR1 DFQATT and CDR2 SNEGSKA (reference sequence). The CDR3: CSARGGRDEQFF. DNA for the CDR3: TGCAGTGCTAGAGGTGGGAGGGATGAGCAGTTCTTC.

Many counts were recorded for this clonotype. The J gene is TRBJ2-5, the V gene TRBV20-1, with TRBD2 as a possible D gene (5 bases). The germline gives CDR1 DFQATT, CDR2 SNEGSKA (reference sequence). The CDR3 contains 14 residues. Trimming cost V 1 base and J 1 base, with 10 bases left between them. The CDR3 loop is CSARAGLVQETQYF. In nucleotides, the CDR3 is TGCAGTGCTAGAGCTGGACTGGTCCAAGAGACCCAGTACTTC.

This clonotype was counted at least ten times. This chain connects TRBV4-3 to TRBJ2-1, with 8 nucleotides matching TRBD1. With 0 bases clipped from V and 6 bases from J, the junction kept 7 bases outside the gene matches. The germline V gene has CDR1 LGHNA and CDR2 YSLEER. The CDR3 has 16 residues. CDR3: CASSQDLSGQGNEQFF. The CDR3 nucleotides read TGCGCCAGCAGCCAAGATCTTTCTGGACAGGGCAATGAGCAGTTCTTC.